This TCR beta chain is drawn from a study of cytomegalovirus exposure and HLA in healthy donors. Study results and caveats: One variant, a missense change in DCLRE1C, was linked in a later analysis to TCR beta V- and J-gene trimming.

With respect to this clone: Its target is not known.

V gave up 3 bases and J gave up 4 bases, with 12 bases separating them. From germline, CDR1 is MDHEN and CDR2 SYDVKM. The CDR3 length is 14 residues. The PCR was carried out with 60 Vbeta primers and 13 Jbeta primers. Sequenced by immunoSEQ multiplex PCR; TCRdb stores in-frame clones only, minus some. The sample has about 160,000 clones, approximately 76% seen once; the top ten hold 1.3% to 1.5%. The origin of this receptor is a man in his 60s in good health and CMV-seronegative. The sequencing input was PBMCs. This sequence joins TRBV28 and TRBJ2-5; a weak D match, TRBD2 (6 bases). CDR3 DNA: TGTGCCAGCAGTTTCAGTAATAGCGGAGAGACCCAGTACTTC. It translates to CASSFSNSGETQYF.